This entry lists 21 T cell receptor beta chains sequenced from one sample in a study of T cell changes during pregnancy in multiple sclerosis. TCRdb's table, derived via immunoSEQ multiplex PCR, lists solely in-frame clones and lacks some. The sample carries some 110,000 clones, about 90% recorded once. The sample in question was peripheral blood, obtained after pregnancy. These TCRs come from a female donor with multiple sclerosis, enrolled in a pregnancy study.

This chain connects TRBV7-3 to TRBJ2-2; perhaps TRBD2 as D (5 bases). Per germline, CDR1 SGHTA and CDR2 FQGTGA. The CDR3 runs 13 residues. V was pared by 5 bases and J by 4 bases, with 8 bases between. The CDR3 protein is CASSPTSTGELFF. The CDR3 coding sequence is TGTGCCAGCAGCCCCACTAGCACCGGGGAGCTGTTTTTT.

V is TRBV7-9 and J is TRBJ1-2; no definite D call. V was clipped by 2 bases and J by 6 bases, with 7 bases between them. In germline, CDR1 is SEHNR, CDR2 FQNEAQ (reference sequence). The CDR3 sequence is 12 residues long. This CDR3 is CASSLLADGYTF. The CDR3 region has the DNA TGTGCCAGCAGCTTATTGGCGGATGGCTACACCTTC.

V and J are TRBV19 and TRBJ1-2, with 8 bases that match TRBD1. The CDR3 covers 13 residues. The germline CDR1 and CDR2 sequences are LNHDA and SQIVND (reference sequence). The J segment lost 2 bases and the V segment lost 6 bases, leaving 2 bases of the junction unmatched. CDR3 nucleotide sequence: TGTGCCAGTAGCTACAGGGGGAACTATGGCTACACCTTC. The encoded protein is CASSYRGNYGYTF.

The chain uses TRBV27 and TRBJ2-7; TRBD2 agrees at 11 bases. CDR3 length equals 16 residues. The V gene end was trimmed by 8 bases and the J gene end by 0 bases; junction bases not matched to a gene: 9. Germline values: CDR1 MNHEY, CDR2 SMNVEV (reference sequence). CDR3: CASAASGTSGSYEQYF. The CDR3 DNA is TGTGCCAGCGCAGCATCCGGGACTAGCGGCTCCTACGAGCAGTACTTC.

The CDR3 protein is CASGEPGPNYEQYF. The CDR3 DNA reads as TGTGCCAGCGGCGAACCTGGGCCCAACTACGAGCAGTACTTC. The genes are TRBV28 and TRBJ2-7; no clear D gene. This CDR3 has 14 amino acids. The V end lost 8 bases, the J end lost 3 bases, and 17 bases lay between the germline ends. Germline CDR1 is MDHEN and CDR2 is SYDVKM. The full variable domain, completed using reference TRBV28 and TRBJ2-7, is DVKVTQSSRYLVKRTGEKVFLECVQDMDHENMFWYRQDPGLGLRLIYFSYDVKMKEKGDIPEGYSVSREKKERFSLILESASTNQTSMYLCASGEPGPNYEQYFGPGTRLTVT.

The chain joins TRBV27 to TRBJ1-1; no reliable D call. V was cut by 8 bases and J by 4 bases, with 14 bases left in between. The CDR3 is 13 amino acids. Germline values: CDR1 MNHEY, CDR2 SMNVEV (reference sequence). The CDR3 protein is CASSPRRTTEAFF. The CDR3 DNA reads TGTGCCAGCTCCCCGAGGAGGACCACTGAAGCTTTCTTT.

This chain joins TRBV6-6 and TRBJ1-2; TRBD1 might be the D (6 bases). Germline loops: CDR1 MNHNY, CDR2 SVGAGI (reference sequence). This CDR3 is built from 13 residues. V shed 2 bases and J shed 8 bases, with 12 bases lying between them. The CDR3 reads CASSYQGLGGYTF. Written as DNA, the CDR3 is TGTGCCAGCAGTTACCAGGGGTTAGGGGGCTACACCTTC.

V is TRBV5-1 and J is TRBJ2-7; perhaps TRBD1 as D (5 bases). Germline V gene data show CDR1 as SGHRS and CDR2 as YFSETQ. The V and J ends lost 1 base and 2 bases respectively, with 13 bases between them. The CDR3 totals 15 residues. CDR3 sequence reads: CASSLRQGDPYEQYF. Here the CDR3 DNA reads TGCGCCAGCAGCTTGAGGCAGGGCGACCCCTACGAGCAGTACTTC.

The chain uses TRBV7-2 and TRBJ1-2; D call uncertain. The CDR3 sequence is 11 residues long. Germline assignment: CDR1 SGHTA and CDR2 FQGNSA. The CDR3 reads CAQRMSGGYTF. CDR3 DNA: TGTGCTCAGCGGATGTCTGGGGGCTACACCTTC.

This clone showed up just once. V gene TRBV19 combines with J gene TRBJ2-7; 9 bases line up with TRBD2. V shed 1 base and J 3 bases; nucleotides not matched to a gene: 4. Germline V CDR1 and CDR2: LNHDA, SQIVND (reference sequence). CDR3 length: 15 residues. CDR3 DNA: TGTGCCAGTAGTATAGTTAGCGGGGGAAGCTACGAGCAGTACTTC. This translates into CASSIVSGGSYEQYF.

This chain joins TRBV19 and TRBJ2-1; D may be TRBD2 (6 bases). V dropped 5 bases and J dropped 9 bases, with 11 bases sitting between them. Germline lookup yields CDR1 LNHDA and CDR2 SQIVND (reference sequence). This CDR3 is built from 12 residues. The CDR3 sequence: CASSVLGGEQFF. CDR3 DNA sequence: TGTGCCAGTAGTGTTCTCGGGGGTGAGCAGTTCTTC.

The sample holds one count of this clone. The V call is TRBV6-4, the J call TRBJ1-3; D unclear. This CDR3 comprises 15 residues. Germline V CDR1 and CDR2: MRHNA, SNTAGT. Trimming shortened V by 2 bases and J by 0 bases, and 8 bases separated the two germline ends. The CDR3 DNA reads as TGTGCCAGCAGTGACCAGGAATACTCTGGAAACACCATATATTTT. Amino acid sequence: CASSDQEYSGNTIYF.

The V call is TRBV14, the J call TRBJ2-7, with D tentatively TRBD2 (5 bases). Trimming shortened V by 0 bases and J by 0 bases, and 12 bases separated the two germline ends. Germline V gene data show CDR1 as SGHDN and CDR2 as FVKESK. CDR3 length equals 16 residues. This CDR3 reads CASSQDGPGSSYEQYF. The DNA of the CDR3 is TGTGCCAGCAGCCAAGATGGGCCGGGGAGCTCCTACGAGCAGTACTTC.

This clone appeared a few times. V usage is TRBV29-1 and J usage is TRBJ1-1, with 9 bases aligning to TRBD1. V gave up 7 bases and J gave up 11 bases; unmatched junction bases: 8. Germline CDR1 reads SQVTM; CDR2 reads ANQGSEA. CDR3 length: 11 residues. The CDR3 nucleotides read TGCAGCGCCCCGGGACAGGGTGGCGCTTTCTTT. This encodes CSAPGQGGAFF.

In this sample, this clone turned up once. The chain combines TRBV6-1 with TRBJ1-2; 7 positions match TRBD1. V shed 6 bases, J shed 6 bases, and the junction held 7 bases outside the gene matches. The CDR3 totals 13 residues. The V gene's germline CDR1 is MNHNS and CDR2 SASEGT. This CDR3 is CASSYRGWDGYTF. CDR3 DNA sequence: TGTGCCAGCAGCTACAGGGGCTGGGATGGCTACACCTTC.

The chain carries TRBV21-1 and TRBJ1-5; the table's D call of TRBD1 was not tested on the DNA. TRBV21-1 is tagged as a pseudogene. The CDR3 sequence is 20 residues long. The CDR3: CASKVRGQLHNNYSNQPQHF. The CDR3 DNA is TGTGCCAGCAAGGTACGGGGACAGCTTCACAACAACTATAGCAATCAGCCCCAGCATTTT.

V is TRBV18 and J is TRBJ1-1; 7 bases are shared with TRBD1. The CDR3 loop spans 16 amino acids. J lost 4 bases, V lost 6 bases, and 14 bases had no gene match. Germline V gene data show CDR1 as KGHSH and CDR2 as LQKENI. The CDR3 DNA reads TGTGCCAGCTCCCTATCCGGGACAGCCAGCTCCACTGAAGCTTTCTTT. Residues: CASSLSGTASSTEAFF.

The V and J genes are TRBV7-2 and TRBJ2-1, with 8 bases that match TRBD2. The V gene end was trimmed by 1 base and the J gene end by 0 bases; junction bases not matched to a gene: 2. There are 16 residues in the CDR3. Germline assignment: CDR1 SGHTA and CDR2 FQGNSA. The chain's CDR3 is CASSLVSGSSYNEQFF. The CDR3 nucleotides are TGTGCCAGCAGCTTAGTGAGCGGGAGCTCCTACAATGAGCAGTTCTTC.

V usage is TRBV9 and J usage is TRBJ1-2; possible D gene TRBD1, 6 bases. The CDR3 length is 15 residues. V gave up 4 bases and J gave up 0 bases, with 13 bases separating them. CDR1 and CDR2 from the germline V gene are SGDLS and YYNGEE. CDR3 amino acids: CASSLTQGANYGYTF. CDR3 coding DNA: TGTGCCAGCAGCCTTACACAGGGAGCTAACTATGGCTACACCTTC. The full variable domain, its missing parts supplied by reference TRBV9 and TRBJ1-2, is DSGVTQTPKHLITATGQRVTLRCSPRSGDLSVYWYQQSLDQGLQFLIQYYNGEERAKGNILERFSAQQFPDLHSELNLSSLELGDSALYFCASSLTQGANYGYTFGSGTRLTVV.

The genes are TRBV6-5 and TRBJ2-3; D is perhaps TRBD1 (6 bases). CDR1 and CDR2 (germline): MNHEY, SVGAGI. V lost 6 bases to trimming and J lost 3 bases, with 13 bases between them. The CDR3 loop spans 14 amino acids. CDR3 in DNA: TGTGCCAGCAGGGAGCCACAGGGAACAGATACGCAGTATTTT. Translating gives CASREPQGTDTQYF.

CDR3 sequence (DNA): TGTGCCTGGAGTGTACTTGGGGCAGGGGAGAAGGGCTATGGCTACACCTTC. This gives the protein CAWSVLGAGEKGYGYTF. V and J are TRBV30 and TRBJ1-2; tentatively, D is TRBD1 (6 bases). V dropped 0 bases and J dropped 4 bases, with 21 bases sitting between them. The CDR3 consists of 17 residues. Per the germline V gene, CDR1 is GTSNPN and CDR2 is SVGIG (reference sequence).